This TCR beta chain originates from a study of molecular identifiers for immune sequencing clone quantification. Study-level information: In replicates, RNA taken from approximately 22,000 or 94,000 naive CD8 cells was divided five ways, and four portions underwent sequencing.

This clonotype turned up a few times. MiXCR, applied by TCRdb to the PCR reads, yields one record per CDR3 protein. The data contain about 500,000 distinct CDR3 sequences, around 23% of them singletons. This CDR3 comprises 9 residues. V was cut by 5 bases and J by 12 bases, with 5 bases left in between. The chain links TRBV12-3 or TRBV12-4 to TRBJ1-5; D gene unclear. Input material: naive CD8+ T cells from blood, with Jurkat cell RNA spiked in. Subset of the sample: FACS-sorted CD8+CD4-CCR7+CD45RA+ naive T cells. The TCR originated in a human donor in good health. Some libraries in this study had Jurkat cell RNA spiked in. The CDR3: CASSPLQHF. DNA for the CDR3: TGTGCCAGCAGTCCCCTCCAGCATTTT.